This T cell receptor beta chain was captured by sequencing in a study of shared clonotypes between healthy human individuals. CD45RO-negative cells were positively selected for CCR7, leaving out terminally differentiated effector memory CD45RA+ cells. General study findings and limits: Roughly 4.7% was the fraction of naive CD4 clonotypes found shared across several donors. Estimated richness was generally greater in naive than memory subsets.

This table comes from immunoSEQ multiplex PCR, and its TCRdb copy is limited to in-frame clones, with some not included. Of millions of clones in the sample, about 95% were seen once. With respect to this clone: Antigen specificity is unknown.

The CDR3 contains 13 residues. V shed 3 bases and J shed 0 bases, with 9 bases lying between them. Germline V lookup: CDR1 GTSNPN, CDR2 SVGIG (reference sequence). The material sequenced was naive CD8+ T cells sorted from blood. This clonotype originated in a man aged 18 to 30 in good health. This chain connects TRBV30 to TRBJ2-7, with D possibly being TRBD2 (5 bases). CDR3 residues: CAWSTGNSYEQYF. Written as DNA, the CDR3 is TGTGCCTGGAGCACGGGGAACTCCTACGAGCAGTACTTC.